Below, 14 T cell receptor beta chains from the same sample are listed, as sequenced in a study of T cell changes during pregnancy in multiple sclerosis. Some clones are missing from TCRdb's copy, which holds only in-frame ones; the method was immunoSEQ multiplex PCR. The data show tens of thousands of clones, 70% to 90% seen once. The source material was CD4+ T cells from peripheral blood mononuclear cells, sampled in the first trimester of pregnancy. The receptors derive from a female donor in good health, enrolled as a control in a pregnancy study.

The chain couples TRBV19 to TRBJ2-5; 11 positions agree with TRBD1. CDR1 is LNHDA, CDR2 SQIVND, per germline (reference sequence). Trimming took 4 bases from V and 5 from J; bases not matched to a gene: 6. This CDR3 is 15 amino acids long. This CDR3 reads CASSTGGTGGETQYF. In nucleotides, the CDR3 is TGTGCCAGTAGTACGGGAGGGACAGGGGGGGAGACCCAGTACTTC. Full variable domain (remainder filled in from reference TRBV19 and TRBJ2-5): DGGITQSPKYLFRKEGQNVTLSCEQNLNHDAMYWYRQDPGQGLRLIYYSQIVNDFQKGDIAEGYSVSREKKESFPLTVTSAQKNPTAFYLCASSTGGTGGETQYFGPGTRLLVL.

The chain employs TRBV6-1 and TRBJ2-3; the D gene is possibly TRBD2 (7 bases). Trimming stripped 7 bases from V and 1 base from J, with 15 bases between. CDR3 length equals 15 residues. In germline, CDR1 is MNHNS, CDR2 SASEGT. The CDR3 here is CASKGGGSGTDTQYF. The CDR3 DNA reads TGTGCCAGCAAAGGCGGGGGCTCTGGCACAGATACGCAGTATTTT.

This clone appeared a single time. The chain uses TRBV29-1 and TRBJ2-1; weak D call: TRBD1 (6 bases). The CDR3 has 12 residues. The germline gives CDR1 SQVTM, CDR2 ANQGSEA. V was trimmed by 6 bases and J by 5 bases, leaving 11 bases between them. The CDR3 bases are TGCAGCGTACCTTACAGGGACAATGAGCAGTTCTTC. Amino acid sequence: CSVPYRDNEQFF.

The CDR3 sequence: CASSLASMNEKLFF. The CDR3 DNA is TGTGCCAGCAGCCTTGCCAGTATGAATGAAAAACTGTTTTTT. J is TRBJ1-4 and V is TRBV5-6; no firm D call. The CDR3 loop spans 14 amino acids. Germline V gives CDR1 SGHDT, CDR2 YYEEEE. Trimming removed 4 bases at V and 5 bases at J, with 12 bases between. The complete variable domain, with remaining parts taken from reference TRBV5-6 and TRBJ1-4, reads DAGVTQSPTHLIKTRGQQVTLRCSPKSGHDTVSWYQQALGQGPQFIFQYYEEEERQRGNFPDRFSGHQFPNYSSELNVNALLLGDSALYLCASSLASMNEKLFFGSGTQLSVL.

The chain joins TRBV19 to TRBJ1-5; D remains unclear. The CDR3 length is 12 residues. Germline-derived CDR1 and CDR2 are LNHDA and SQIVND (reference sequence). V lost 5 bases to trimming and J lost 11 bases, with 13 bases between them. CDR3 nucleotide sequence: TGTGCCAGTAGTCCGACGCGAGGTGCCCAGCATTTT. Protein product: CASSPTRGAQHF.

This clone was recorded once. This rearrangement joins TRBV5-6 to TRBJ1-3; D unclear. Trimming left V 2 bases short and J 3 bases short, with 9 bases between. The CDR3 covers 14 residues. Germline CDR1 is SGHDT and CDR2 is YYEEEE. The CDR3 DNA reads TGTGCCAGCAGCTTTATGGCAGTTGGAAACACCATATATTTT. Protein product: CASSFMAVGNTIYF. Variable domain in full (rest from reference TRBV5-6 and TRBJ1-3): DAGVTQSPTHLIKTRGQQVTLRCSPKSGHDTVSWYQQALGQGPQFIFQYYEEEERQRGNFPDRFSGHQFPNYSSELNVNALLLGDSALYLCASSFMAVGNTIYFGEGSWLTVV.

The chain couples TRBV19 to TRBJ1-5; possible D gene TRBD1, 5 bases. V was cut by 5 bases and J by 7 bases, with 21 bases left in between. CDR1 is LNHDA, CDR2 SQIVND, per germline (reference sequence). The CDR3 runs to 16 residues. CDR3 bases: TGTGCCAGTAGTCGGAAATTATTCCAGGGAACACAGCCCCAGCATTTT. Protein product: CASSRKLFQGTQPQHF.

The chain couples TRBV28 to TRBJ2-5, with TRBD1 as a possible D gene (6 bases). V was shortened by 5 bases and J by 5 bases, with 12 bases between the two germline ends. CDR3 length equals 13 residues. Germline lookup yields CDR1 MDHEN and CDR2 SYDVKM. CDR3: CASSQQGRETQYF. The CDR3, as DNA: TGTGCCAGCAGTCAACAGGGACGGGAGACCCAGTACTTC.

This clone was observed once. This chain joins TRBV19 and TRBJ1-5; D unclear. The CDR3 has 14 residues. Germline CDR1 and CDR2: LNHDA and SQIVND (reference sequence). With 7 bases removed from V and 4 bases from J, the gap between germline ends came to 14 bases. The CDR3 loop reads CASNAAGRNQPQHF. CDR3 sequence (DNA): TGTGCCAGTAACGCTGCCGGGAGGAATCAGCCCCAGCATTTT.

CDR3 coding DNA: TGTGCCAGCAGCAAAAGCGGGGCGGGCACAGATACGCAGTATTTT. As protein: CASSKSGAGTDTQYF. J is TRBJ2-3 and V is TRBV5-4, with 7 nucleotides matching TRBD2. Germline trimming cut 4 bases from V and 1 base from J; bases unmatched to any gene: 6. Germline values: CDR1 SGHNT, CDR2 YYREEE (reference sequence). The CDR3 runs to 15 residues. Looking up the rest from reference TRBV5-4 and TRBJ2-3 gives the full variable domain: ETGVTQSPTHLIKTRGQQVTLRCSSQSGHNTVSWYQQALGQGPQFIFQYYREEENGRGNFPPRFSGLQFPNYSSELNVNALELDDSALYLCASSKSGAGTDTQYFGPGTRLTVL.

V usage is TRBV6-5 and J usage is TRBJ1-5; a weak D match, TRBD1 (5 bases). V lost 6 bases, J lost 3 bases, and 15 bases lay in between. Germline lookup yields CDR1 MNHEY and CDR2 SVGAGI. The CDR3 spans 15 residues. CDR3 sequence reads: CASRSSGAANQPQHF. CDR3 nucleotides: TGTGCCAGCAGGTCTAGCGGGGCGGCCAATCAGCCCCAGCATTTT.

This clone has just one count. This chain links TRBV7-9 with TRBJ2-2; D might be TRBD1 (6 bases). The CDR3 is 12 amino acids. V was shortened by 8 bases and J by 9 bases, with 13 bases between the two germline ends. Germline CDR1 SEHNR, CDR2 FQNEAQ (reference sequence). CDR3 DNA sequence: TGTGCCAGCCCCCAGGGGCACCGGGAGCTGTTTTTT. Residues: CASPQGHRELFF.

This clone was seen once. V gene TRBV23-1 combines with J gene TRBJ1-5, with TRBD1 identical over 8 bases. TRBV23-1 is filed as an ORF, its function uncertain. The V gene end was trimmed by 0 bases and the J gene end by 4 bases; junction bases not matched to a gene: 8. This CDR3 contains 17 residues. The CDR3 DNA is TGCGCCAGCAGTCAATCGCCAGAGACAGGGGATAATCAGCCCCAGCATTTT. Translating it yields CASSQSPETGDNQPQHF.

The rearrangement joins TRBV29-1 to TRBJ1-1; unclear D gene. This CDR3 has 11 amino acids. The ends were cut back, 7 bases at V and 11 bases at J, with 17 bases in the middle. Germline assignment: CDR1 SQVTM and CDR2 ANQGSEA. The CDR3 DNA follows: TGCAGCGGGGAGGTAGCGACAAAGGCTTTCTTT. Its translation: CSGEVATKAFF.